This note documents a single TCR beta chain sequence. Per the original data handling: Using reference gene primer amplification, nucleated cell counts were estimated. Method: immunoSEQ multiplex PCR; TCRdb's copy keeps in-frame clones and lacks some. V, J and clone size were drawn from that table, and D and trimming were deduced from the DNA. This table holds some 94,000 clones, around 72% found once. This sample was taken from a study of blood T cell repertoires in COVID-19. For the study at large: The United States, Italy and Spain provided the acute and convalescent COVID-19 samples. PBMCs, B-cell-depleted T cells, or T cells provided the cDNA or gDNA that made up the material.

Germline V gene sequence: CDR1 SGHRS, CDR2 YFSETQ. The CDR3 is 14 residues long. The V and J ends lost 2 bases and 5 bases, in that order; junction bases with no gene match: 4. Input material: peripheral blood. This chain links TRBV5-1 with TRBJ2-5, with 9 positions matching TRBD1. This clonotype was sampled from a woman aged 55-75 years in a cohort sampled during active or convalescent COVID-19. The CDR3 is CASSLGQGMETQYF. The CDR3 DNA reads TGCGCCAGCAGCTTAGGACAGGGGATGGAGACCCAGTACTTC.